This T cell receptor (beta chain) stems from a study of post-analysis software for immune sequencing data. Study-level results: Relative to controls, patients had a few TRBV segments at higher frequency, with TRBV5-6, TRBV5-1 and TRBV20-1 among these.

CDR1 and CDR2 from the germline V gene are SGHKS and YYEKEE (reference sequence). V gave up 4 bases and J gave up 2 bases, with 9 bases separating them. The CDR3 loop spans 13 amino acids. Prepared TCR beta cDNA libraries contained unique molecular identifiers. Each CDR3 protein gets one entry after TCRdb re-called the PCR reads with MiXCR. The table shows hundreds of thousands of distinct CDR3 sequences, with 25% to 30% occurring only once. This clonotype appeared a few times. Its antigen is not known. This clonotype was sampled from a girl aged 5-17 years with multiple sclerosis. Sequenced input: blood. V and J are TRBV5-5 and TRBJ2-5; no firm D call. The CDR3 coding sequence is TGTGCCAGCAGCCACTACCAACAAGAGACCCAGTACTTC. Its translation: CASSHYQQETQYF.